The source of this T cell receptor (beta chain) is a study of regulatory T cells in long-lasting Graves disease (dated by TCRdb to about 2021). Turning to the overall study: Patients with newly diagnosed Graves' disease had been on antithyroid drugs for under 3 months. Peripheral blood TCR sequencing and RNA sequencing compared persistent Graves' disease patients with newly diagnosed Graves' disease patients. The study was conducted in China and was registered as a clinical trial. A total of around 35 samples were covered by TCR sequencing, comprising approximately 13 persistent and 20 or so newly diagnosed Graves' disease patients. What the work shows at the level of the full study, not this receptor alone: Peripheral blood alone was examined, since thyroid tissue, which constituted the primary lesion, could not be accessed. The authors noted that the small sample size was a limitation that may lower accuracy. TRBV28, TRBJ1-2 and TRBJ2-5 were preferentially used in persistent disease, while TRBV20-1 and TRBJ2-1 were favored in newly diagnosed disease. A larger number of public clonotypes was shared among persistent patients (approximately 2,600) than among newly diagnosed patients (approximately 1,000). Only the TCR beta chain was sequenced and analyzed. Compared with newly diagnosed patients, patients with persistent Graves' disease had lower TCR Shannon entropy and fewer highly expanded clones, which suggests clonal expansion.

The time point label, read with the paper, signifies: newly diagnosed GD, antithyroid drugs for less than 3 months. For both TCR sequencing and RNA sequencing, RNA was extracted from PBMCs using TRIzol. The diagnosis of Graves' disease followed American Thyroid Association guidelines. Patients for the study were recruited at an endocrinology department in Xi'an, China. Each patient gave 7 to 9.5 milliliters of peripheral blood, collected in an EDTA anticoagulant tube. Ficoll Paque Plus density gradient separation was used to isolate PBMCs, and no further T cell sorting was performed. RNA quality was checked with an Agilent 2100 Bioanalyzer and agarose gel, and concentration with a NanoDrop 2000. This clonotype occurred many times. What antigen it recognizes has not been identified. Base qualities were left out, and no much larger clone turns up one base away. Library creation used multiplex PCR. The sample was run on an Illumina HiSeq 4000. CDR3 regions were amplified by Arm-PCR with iRepertoire HTBI primers to construct TCR beta libraries. Gel purification was performed on PCR products prior to sequencing. In the paper's pipeline: A total of some 60 TRBV and 14 TRBJ segments were identified across samples and were used for gene usage analysis of CDR3 amino acid clonotypes. COPE and FqMerger were used to merge filtered high-quality paired reads into contigs. BLAST was used to align contigs to IMGT TRBV, TRBD and TRBJ reference genes, and CDR3 was defined according to IMGT. Any clonotype with a frequency above 0.1% was classified as a highly expanded clone. Shannon entropy served as the measure of repertoire diversity, while the Gini coefficient captured V-J evenness. Public clonotypes were defined as clonotypes shared by more than one individual. Using fastp trimming at Q25 and MiXCR clonotype assembly, TCRdb reanalyzed the public sequencing data and kept in-frame beta chains. CDR3 protein sequences are deduplicated, and each keeps its most common genes and DNA. TCRdb's processing, not the authors' own work, is the source of the V and J calls. The sample contains around 320,000 distinct CDR3 sequences, 16% of them found a single time. The leading ten clones occupy 25% to 30% of the sample.

Including the terminal cysteine and phenylalanine, the CDR3 comprises 14 residues. The retained sequence is limited to the CDR3, 42 bases, with the frame set at the first base. The V and J ends are trimmed by 5 bases and 5 bases, leaving 14 bases between them. CDR1 and CDR2, looked up from the germline V gene, are SGHTA and FQGNSA. This sample also belongs to another study, concerning T cells in Graves' hyperthyroidism and ophthalmopathy. The second paper states: Stable Graves' hyperthyroidism was defined as the absence of progression to ophthalmopathy over 18 months of follow-up. The hyperthyroidism patients were between 18 and 65 years old and newly diagnosed, with a disease duration of less than 2 months. Exclusion was applied to patients with uncontrolled infections, other autoimmune diseases, pregnancy or lactation. Diagnoses relied on clinical symptoms, serum thyroxine and TRAb, thyroid ultrasound and orbital computed tomography. The TCR CDR3 was subjected to a first round of RT-PCR using the HTBI primer set and the Qiagen OneStep RT-PCR kit. Most expanded thyroid clonotypes (frequency above 0.001) were also detected in blood, a finding suggesting that blood repertoires may reflect thyroid immune responses. In cross-validation, a model built on a 13 V-J signature told ophthalmopathy apart from stable hyperthyroidism with approximately 91% sensitivity and roughly 82% specificity, and in testing the same model reached 80%/75%. In validation, progression to ophthalmopathy was predicted by the model with more than 65% sensitivity and approximately 78% specificity, a median of approximately 6.5 months before onset. To identify distinguishing TCR V-J signatures, a discovery cohort of 100 or so patients was used, comprising some 45 with Graves' ophthalmopathy and 55 to 65 with stable Graves' hyperthyroidism. An independent validation cohort of fewer than 20 hyperthyroidism patients and 17 patients who later progressed to ophthalmopathy tested prospective prediction of ophthalmopathy. The approximately 95 discovery patients were divided at random into training and test sets in a 7:3 ratio. In addition, the study compared T-cell repertoires in thyroid tissue and in blood from several Graves' hyperthyroidism patients. After sampling, hyperthyroidism patients received methimazole starting at 30 mg daily, and ophthalmopathy patients received high-dose intravenous methylprednisolone. The libraries were constructed in a second round of multiplex PCR and then size-selected and purified. The libraries were sequenced on an Illumina HiSeq2000 using paired-end 100 bp reads. SOAPnuke was used to process the raw data, with reads discarded if the reads contained adapters or uncalled bases, had a mean Phred below 15, or lacked an exact constant-primer or identifier match. COPE v1.2.5 was used to merge high-quality paired reads, and clonotypes were defined as unique nucleotide sequences. MiTCR v1.1 was used to align the clonotypes against IMGT TRBV, TRBD and TRBJ reference segments. The analysis included only V-J combinations with a frequency above 0.0001, which together covered around 99% of the repertoires. The TCS score was defined as the ratio of F50 (clonal expansion) to E x V (chaos), calculated using BLOSUM62-based TCRdist between CDR3 peptides within each V-J. Welch's t-statistics and random forest reduced around 520 V-J features to 13, which were used in a naive Bayes classifier (R e1071). Sample size was not statistically predetermined, and blinding of investigators to group allocation was not performed. TCR Vbeta CDR3 sequencing of 130 to 150 peripheral blood samples (over 40 ophthalmopathy, about 74 hyperthyroidism and approximately 17 progressor patients) is reported in the paper.

Rearrangement joined TRBV7-2 to TRBJ2-3; a tentative D match to TRBD1 spans 5 bases. This clonotype was obtained from a man aged 40-49 years with Graves disease. Donor details come from another sample of the same person, matched by shared clones. Sample: peripheral blood mononuclear cells (PBMCs), taken at new diagnosis, from a patient treated with antithyroid drugs. The CDR3 protein: CASSPTRVKDTQYF. The nucleotide sequence is given as TGTGCCAGCAGCCCAACCAGGGTAAAAGATACGCAGTATTTT.